This T cell receptor beta chain stems from a study of vaccination effects on CD4 cells after COVID-19. Study conclusions and caveats: No early post-infection timepoints were available in the study, which also included few convalescent patients.

TCRdb's copy holds only in-frame clones and misses some; the assay was immunoSEQ multiplex PCR. The profile shows some 35,000 clones, approximately 82% of them singletons. Losses at the gene ends were 4 bases for V and 0 bases for J; bases not matched to a gene: 5. The CDR3 runs 16 residues. Germline assignment: CDR1 KGHDR and CDR2 SFDVKD. As regards this clone: The antigen is undetermined.

Sequencing in the ViraFEST assay came after antigen-specific CD4+ T cells had been expanded with viral peptide pools, which were used to stimulate PBMC. At the end of about ten days of culture, CD4+ T cells were isolated. Subjects were given two BNT162b2 or mRNA-1273 vaccine doses. None of these healthy vaccinees had been infected with SARS-CoV-2 before vaccination. In the cultures, half the medium was exchanged for IL-2 medium on days 3 and 7. The chain uses TRBV24-1 and TRBJ2-3; 8 nucleotides align to TRBD1. The material sequenced was CD4+ T cells from PBMCs cultured with HCoV-NL63 spike peptides, taken after COVID-19 vaccination. The receptor comes from a human donor who received a COVID-19 vaccine. Some clones in this sample may be carry-over from other donors' samples. CDR3 sequence: CATSDATGGSTDTQYF. CDR3 DNA sequence: TGTGCCACCAGTGACGCCACAGGGGGTAGCACAGATACGCAGTATTTT.